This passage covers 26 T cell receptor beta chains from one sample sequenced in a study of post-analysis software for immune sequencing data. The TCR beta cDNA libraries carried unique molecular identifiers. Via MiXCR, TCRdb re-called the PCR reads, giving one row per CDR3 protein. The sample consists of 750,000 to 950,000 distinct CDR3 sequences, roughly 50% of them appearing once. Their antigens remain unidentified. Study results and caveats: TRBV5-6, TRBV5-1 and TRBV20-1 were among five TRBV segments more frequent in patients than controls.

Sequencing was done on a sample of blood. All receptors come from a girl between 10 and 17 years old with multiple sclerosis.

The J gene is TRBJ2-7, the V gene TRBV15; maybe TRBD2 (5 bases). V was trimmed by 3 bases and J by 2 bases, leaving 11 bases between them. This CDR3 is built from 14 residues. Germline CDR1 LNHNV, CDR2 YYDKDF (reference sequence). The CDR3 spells CATSRERGTYEQYF. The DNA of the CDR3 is TGTGCCACCAGCAGGGAACGGGGAACCTACGAGCAGTACTTC.

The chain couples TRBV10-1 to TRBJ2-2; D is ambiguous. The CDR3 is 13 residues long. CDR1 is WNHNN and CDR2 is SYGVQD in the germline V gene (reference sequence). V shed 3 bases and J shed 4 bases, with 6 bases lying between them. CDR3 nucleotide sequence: TGCGCCAGCAGTGACAGGCCCACCGGGGAGCTGTTTTTT. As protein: CASSDRPTGELFF.

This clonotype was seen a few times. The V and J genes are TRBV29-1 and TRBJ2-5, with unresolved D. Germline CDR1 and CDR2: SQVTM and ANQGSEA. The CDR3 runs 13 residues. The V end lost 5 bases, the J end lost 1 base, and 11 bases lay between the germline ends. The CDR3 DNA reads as TGCAGCGTTCTCCGGACGGCCCAAGAGACCCAGTACTTC. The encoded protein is CSVLRTAQETQYF. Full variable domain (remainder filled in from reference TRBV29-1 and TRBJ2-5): SAVISQKPSRDICQRGTSLTIQCQVDSQVTMMFWYRQQPGQSLTLIATANQGSEATYESGFVIDKFPISRPNLTFSTLTVSNMSPEDSSIYLCSVLRTAQETQYFGPGTRLLVL.

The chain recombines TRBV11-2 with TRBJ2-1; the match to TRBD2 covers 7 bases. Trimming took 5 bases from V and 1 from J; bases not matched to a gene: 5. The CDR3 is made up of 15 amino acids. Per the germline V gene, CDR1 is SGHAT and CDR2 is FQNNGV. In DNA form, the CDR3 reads TGTGCCAGCAGCCTGACTAGCCCGTCCTACAATGAGCAGTTCTTC. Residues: CASSLTSPSYNEQFF.

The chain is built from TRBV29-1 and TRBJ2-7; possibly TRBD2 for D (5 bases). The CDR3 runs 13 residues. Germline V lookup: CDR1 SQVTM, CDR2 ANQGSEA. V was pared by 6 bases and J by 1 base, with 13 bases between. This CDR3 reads CSVLGGYSYEQYF. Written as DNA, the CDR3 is TGCAGCGTCTTGGGCGGGTATTCCTACGAGCAGTACTTC.

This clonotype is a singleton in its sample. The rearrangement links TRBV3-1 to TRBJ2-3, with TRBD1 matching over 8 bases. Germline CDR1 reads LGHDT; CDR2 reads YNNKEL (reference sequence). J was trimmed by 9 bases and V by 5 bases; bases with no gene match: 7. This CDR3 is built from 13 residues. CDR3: CASSYDQGATQYF. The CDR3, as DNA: TGTGCCAGCAGCTACGATCAGGGGGCGACGCAGTATTTT.

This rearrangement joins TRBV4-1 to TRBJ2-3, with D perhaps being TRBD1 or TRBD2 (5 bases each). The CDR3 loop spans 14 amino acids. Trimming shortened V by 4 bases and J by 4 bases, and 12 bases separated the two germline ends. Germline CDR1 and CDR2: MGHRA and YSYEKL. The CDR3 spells CASSLGARSDTQYF. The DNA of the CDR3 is TGCGCCAGCAGCCTCGGGGCCCGGTCAGATACGCAGTATTTT.

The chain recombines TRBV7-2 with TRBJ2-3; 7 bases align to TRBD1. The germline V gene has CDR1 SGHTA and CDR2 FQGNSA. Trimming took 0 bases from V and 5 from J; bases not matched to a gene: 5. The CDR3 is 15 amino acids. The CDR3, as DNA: TGTGCCAGCAGCTTAGCCACAGGGGTTGGAGATACGCAGTATTTT. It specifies CASSLATGVGDTQYF. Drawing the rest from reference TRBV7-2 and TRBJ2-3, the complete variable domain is GAGVSQSPSNKVTEKGKDVELRCDPISGHTALYWYRQSLGQGLEFLIYFQGNSAPDKSGLPSDRFSAERTGGSVSTLTIQRTQQEDSAVYLCASSLATGVGDTQYFGPGTRLTVL.

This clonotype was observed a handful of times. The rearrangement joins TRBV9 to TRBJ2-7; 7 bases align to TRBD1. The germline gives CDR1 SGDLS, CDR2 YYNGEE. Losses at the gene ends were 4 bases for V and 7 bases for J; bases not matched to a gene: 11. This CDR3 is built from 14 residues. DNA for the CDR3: TGTGCCAGCAGCTCGATGCAGGGGGTGAGGGAGCAGTACTTC. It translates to CASSSMQGVREQYF.

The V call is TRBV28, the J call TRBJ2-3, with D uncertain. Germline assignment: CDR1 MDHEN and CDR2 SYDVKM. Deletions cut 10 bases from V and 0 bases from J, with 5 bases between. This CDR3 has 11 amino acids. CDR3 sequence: CATTSTDTQYF. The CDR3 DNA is TGTGCCACCACTAGCACAGATACGCAGTATTTT.

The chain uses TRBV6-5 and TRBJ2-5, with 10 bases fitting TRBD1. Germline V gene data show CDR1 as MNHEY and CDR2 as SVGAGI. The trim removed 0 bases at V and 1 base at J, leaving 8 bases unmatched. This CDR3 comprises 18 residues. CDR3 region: CASSYSGPGQGSQETQYF. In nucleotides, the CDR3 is TGTGCCAGCAGTTACTCGGGACCGGGACAGGGGAGCCAAGAGACCCAGTACTTC.

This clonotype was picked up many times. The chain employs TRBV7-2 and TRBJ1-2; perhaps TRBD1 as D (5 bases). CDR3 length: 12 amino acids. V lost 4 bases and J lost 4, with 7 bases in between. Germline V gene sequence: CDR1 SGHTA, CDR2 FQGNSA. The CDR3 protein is CASSSDSYGYTF. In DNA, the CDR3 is TGTGCCAGCAGCTCAGACAGCTATGGCTACACCTTC.

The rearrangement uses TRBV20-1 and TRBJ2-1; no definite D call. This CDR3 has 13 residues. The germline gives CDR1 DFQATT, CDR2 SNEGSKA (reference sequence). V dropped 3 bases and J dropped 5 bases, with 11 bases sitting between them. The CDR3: CSASAFRNNEQFF. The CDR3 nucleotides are TGCAGTGCTAGCGCTTTTAGGAACAATGAGCAGTTCTTC.

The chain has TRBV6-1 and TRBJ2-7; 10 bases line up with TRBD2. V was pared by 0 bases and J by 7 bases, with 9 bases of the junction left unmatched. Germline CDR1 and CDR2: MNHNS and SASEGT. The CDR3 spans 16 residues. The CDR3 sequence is CASSEALLAGVGEQYF. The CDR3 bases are TGTGCCAGCAGTGAAGCGCTTCTAGCGGGAGTTGGTGAGCAGTACTTC.

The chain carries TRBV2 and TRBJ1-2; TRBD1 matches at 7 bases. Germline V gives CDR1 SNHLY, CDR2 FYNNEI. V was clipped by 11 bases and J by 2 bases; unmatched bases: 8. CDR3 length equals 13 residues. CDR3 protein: CAPGVDRNYGYTF. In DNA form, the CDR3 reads TGTGCCCCAGGGGTGGACAGGAACTATGGCTACACCTTC. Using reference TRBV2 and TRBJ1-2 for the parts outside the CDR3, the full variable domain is EPEVTQTPSHQVTQMGQEVILRCVPISNHLYFYWYRQILGQKVEFLVSFYNNEISEKSEIFDDQFSVERPDGSNFTLKIRSTKLEDSAMYFCAPGVDRNYGYTFGSGTRLTVV.

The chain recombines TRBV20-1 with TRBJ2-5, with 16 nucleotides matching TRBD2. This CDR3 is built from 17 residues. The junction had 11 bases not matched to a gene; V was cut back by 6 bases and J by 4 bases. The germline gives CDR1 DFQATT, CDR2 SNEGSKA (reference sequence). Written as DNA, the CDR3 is TGCAGTGCAGCCTCCGGGACTAGCGGGAGGGCCCTAGAGACCCAGTACTTC. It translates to CSAASGTSGRALETQYF.

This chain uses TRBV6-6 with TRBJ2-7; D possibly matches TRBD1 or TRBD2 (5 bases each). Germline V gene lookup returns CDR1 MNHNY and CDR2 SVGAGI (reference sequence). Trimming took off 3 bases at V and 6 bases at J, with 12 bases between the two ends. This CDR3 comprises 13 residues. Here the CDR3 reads CASSYGLGTEQYF. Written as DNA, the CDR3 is TGTGCCAGCAGTTATGGTCTAGGGACCGAGCAGTACTTC.

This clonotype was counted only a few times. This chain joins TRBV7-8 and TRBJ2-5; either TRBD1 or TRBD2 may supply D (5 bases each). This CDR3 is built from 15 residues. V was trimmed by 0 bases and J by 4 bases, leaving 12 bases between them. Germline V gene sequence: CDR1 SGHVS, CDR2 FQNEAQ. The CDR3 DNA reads TGTGCCAGCAGCTTAGCGCTGGGACCCCCAGAGACCCAGTACTTC. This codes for CASSLALGPPETQYF. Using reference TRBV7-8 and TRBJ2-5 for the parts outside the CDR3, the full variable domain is GAGVSQSPRYKVAKRGQDVALRCDPISGHVSLFWYQQALGQGPEFLTYFQNEAQLDKSGLPSDRFFAERPEGSVSTLKIQRTQQEDSAVYLCASSLALGPPETQYFGPGTRLLVL.

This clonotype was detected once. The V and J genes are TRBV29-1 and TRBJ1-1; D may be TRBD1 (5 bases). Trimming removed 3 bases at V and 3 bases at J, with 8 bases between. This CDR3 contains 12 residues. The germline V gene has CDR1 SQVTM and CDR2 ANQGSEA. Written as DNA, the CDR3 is TGCAGCGTTGACTGGGGGTACACTGAAGCTTTCTTT. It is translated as CSVDWGYTEAFF. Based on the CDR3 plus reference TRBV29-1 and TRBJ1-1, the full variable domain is SAVISQKPSRDICQRGTSLTIQCQVDSQVTMMFWYRQQPGQSLTLIATANQGSEATYESGFVIDKFPISRPNLTFSTLTVSNMSPEDSSIYLCSVDWGYTEAFFGQGTRLTVV.

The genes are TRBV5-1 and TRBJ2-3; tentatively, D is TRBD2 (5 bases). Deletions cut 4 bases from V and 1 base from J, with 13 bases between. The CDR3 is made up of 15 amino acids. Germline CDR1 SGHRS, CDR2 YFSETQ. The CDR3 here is CASSPLEARTDTQYF. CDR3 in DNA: TGCGCCAGCAGCCCCCTGGAGGCCCGCACAGATACGCAGTATTTT.

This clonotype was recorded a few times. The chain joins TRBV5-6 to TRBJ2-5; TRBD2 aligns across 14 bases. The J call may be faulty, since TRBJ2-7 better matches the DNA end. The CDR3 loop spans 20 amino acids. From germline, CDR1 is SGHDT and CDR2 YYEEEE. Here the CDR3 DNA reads TGTGCCAGCAGCCAACTGGGACAGGGACTAGCGGGAGTGAGGGTCAACGAGCAGTACTTC. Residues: CASSQLGQGLAGVRVNEQYF.

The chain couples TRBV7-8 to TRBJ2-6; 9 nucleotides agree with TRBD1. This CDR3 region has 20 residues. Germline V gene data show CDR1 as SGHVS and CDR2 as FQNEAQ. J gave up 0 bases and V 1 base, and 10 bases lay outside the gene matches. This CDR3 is CASSLDVYRDRVSGANVLTF. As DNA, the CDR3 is TGTGCCAGCAGCTTAGACGTATACCGGGACAGGGTCTCTGGGGCCAACGTCCTGACTTTC.

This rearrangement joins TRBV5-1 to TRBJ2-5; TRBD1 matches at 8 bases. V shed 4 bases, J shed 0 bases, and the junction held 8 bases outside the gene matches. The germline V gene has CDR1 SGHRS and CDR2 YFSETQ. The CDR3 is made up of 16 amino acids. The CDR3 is CASSTTGARYQETQYF. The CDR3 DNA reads TGCGCCAGCAGCACGACAGGGGCGAGGTACCAAGAGACCCAGTACTTC.

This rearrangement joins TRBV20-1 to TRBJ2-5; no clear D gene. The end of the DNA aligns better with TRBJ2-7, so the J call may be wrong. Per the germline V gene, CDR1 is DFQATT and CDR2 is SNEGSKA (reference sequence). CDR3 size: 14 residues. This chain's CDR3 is CSARDVDLSYEQYF. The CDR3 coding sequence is TGCAGTGCTAGAGATGTTGATCTTAGCTACGAGCAGTACTTC.

This chain's CDR3 is CASSVIGGNLHF. In DNA, the CDR3 is TGTGCCAGCAGCGTAATAGGGGGGAACCTCCACTTT. The rearrangement joins TRBV9 to TRBJ1-6, with a possible D match to TRBD1 (6 bases). Between the trimmed V and J ends, which lost 1 base and 15 bases, there was a span of 11 bases. Per the germline V gene, CDR1 is SGDLS and CDR2 is YYNGEE. The CDR3 has 12 residues.

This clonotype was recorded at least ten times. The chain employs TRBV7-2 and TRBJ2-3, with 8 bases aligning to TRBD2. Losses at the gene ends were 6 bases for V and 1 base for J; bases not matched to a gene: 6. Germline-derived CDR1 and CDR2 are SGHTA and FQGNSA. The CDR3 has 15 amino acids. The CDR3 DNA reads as TGTGCCAGCAGGGGGACTAGTTTAGGCACAGATACGCAGTATTTT. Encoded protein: CASRGTSLGTDTQYF.